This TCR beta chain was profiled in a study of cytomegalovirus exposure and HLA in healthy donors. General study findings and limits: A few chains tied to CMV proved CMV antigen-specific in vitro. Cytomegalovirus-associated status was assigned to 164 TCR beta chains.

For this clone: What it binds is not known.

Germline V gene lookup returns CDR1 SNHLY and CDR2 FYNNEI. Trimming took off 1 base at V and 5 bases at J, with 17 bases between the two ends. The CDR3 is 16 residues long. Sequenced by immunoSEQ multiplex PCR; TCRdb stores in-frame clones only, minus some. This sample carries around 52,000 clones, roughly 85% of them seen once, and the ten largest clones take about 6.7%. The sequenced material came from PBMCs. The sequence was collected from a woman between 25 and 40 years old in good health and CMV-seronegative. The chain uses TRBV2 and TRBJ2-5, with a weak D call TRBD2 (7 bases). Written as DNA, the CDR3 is TGTGCCAGCAGTGAAGGGGAGGGGGTAGGGAGTGAGACCCAGTACTTC. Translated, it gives CASSEGEGVGSETQYF.